Shown below are 9 T cell receptor beta chains from a single sample sequenced in a study of read filtering for tumor transcriptome and immune sequencing (TCRdb year 2020). Reads for this sample came from an Illumina HiSeq 4000. The Immunoverse kit was used to build TCR libraries from around 420 ng RNA, with molecular barcoded adaptors covering alpha/delta and beta/gamma chains. Clones were called with MiXCR by TCRdb after fastp trimmed the public reads at Q25, and only in-frame beta chains were retained. For every CDR3 protein sequence, its rows merge into one entry that carries the most common genes and DNA. Within this sample are more than 45,000 distinct CDR3 sequences, with 9% to 15% of them counted one time only. The ten most abundant clones make up around 16% of the sample. Specimen: a population of CD138-negative cells sorted from bone marrow. The label giving this sample's cell subset or site can be read as: bone marrow mononuclear cells depleted of CD138+ plasma/myeloma cells by negative magnetic selection. Source of these receptors: a donor aged 40 or older with multiple myeloma.

The chain links TRBV7-6 to TRBJ1-1; tentative D call: TRBD1 (5 bases). This CDR3 has 14 residues. CDR1 SGHVS and CDR2 FNYEAQ come from the germline V gene. The V gene lost 5 bases and the J gene lost 10 bases, with 20 bases spanning the gap. The CDR3 DNA sequence: TGTGCCAGCAGCCGAACCGGGACCCGGAGGGGAGCTTTCTTT. It specifies CASSRTGTRRGAFF.

This clonotype was counted a few times. Given a much more abundant clone one base away, this may be a read error. The missing conserved phenylalanine or tryptophan at the end of this CDR3 makes a read error likely. The gene calls are TRBV7-8 and TRBJ2-3; the match to TRBD1 covers 7 bases. With 5 bases clipped from V and 2 bases from J, the junction kept 10 bases outside the gene matches. The CDR3 totals 16 residues. Germline values: CDR1 SGHVS, CDR2 FQNEAQ. Here the CDR3 reads CASSRLGQVFTDTQYL. The CDR3 DNA is TGTGCCAGCAGCCGCCTCGGACAGGTCTTCACAGATACGCAGTATCTT.

Concerning this clonotype: A much bigger clone sits one base away, suggesting this may be a read error. The chain employs TRBV6-5 and TRBJ2-1; tentative D call: TRBD2 (6 bases). This CDR3 has 16 residues. The V gene's germline CDR1 is MNHEY and CDR2 SVGAGI. CDR3 sequence: CASCYPGRRGYNEQFF. As DNA, the CDR3 is TGTGCCAGCTGTTACCCGGGGCGGAGGGGATACAATGAGCAGTTCTTC.

This clonotype was recorded many times. J is TRBJ2-4 and V is TRBV2; 7 nucleotides match TRBD1. Germline V gene data show CDR1 as SNHLY and CDR2 as FYNNEI. The length of the CDR3 is 17 residues. Unmatched junction bases numbered 12, after V lost 6 bases and J lost 1 base. Here the CDR3 DNA reads TGTGCCAGCAGGCGAGAAGGGGGCGCTACGGCCAAAAACATTCAGTACTTC. This encodes CASRREGGATAKNIQYF.

This clonotype has at least ten counts. This rearrangement joins TRBV7-9 to TRBJ2-1, with TRBD2 matching over 11 bases. Germline V gene data show CDR1 as SEHNR and CDR2 as FQNEAQ (reference sequence). The ends lost 5 bases at V and 2 bases at J; junction bases unmatched: 2. This CDR3 is 15 amino acids long. DNA of the CDR3: TGTGCCAGCAGCCGTAGCGGGGGGGCCTACAATGAGCAGTTCTTC. Its translation is CASSRSGGAYNEQFF.

A word on this clonotype: This may be a read error, as it is one base from a much larger clone. The gene calls are TRBV7-2 and TRBJ2-3; D not resolved. The CDR3 runs 12 residues. CDR1 and CDR2 (germline): SGHTA, FQGNSA. The CDR3 protein is CASGLVTNTQYF. The DNA for the CDR3 is TGTGCCAGCGGCTTAGTGACGAATACGCAGTATTTT.

Concerning this clonotype itself: This may arise from a read error, as a much more abundant clone is one base away. This sequence joins TRBV10-1 and TRBJ2-2; possible D gene TRBD2, 5 bases. The CDR3 runs 17 residues. Germline V CDR1 and CDR2: WNHNN, SYGVQD (reference sequence). The CDR3 region has the DNA TGCGCCAGCAGTGAGTCGAAGCGGCAGATTAACACCGGGAAGCTGTTTTTT. Its translation is CASSESKRQINTGKLFF.

Many counts were recorded for this clonotype. The J gene is TRBJ2-3, the V gene TRBV20-1, with 8 bases that match TRBD1. Germline trimming cut 6 bases from V and 1 base from J; bases unmatched to any gene: 9. Germline V gene lookup returns CDR1 DFQATT and CDR2 SNEGSKA (reference sequence). The CDR3 sequence is 15 residues long. Here the CDR3 reads CSAIDRGRGTDTQYF. CDR3 DNA sequence: TGCAGTGCCATAGACAGGGGACGGGGCACAGATACGCAGTATTTT.

In this sample, this clonotype turned up many times. The CDR3 is CASSLETGGRKTQYF. CDR3 in DNA: TGTGCCAGCAGTTTAGAGACAGGGGGCAGGAAGACCCAGTACTTC. The chain carries TRBV12-3 or TRBV12-4 and TRBJ2-5, with 10 bases aligning to TRBD1. The CDR3 totals 15 residues. V was pared by 1 base and J by 6 bases, with 5 bases of the junction left unmatched.